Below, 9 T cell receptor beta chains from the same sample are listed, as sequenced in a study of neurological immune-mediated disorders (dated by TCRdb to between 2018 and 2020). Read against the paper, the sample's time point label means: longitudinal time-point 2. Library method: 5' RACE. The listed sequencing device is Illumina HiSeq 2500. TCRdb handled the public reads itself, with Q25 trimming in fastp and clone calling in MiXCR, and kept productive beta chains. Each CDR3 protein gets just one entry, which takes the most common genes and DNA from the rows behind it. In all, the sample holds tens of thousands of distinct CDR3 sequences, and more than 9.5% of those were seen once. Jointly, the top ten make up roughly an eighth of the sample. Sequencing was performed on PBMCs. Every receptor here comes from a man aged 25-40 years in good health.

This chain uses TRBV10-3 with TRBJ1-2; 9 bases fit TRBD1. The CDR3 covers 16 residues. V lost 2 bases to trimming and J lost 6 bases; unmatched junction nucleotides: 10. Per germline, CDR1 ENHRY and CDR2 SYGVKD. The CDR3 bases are TGTGCCATCAGTGAGACCTATACAGGGGGCGTGGATGGCTACACCTTC. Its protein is CAISETYTGGVDGYTF.

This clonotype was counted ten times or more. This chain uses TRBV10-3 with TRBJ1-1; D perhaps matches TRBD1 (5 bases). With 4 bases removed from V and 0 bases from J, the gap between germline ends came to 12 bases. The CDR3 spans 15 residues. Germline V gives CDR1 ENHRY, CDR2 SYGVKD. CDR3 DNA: TGTGCCATCAGTGTGGGGGGGAGCATGAACACTGAAGCTTTCTTT. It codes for CAISVGGSMNTEAFF.

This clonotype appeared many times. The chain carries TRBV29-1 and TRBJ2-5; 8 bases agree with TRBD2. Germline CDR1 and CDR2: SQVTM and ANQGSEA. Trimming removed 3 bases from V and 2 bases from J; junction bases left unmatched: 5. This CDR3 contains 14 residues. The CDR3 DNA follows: TGCAGCGTTGATGTTAGCGGGGTTCAAGAGACCCAGTACTTC. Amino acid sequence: CSVDVSGVQETQYF.

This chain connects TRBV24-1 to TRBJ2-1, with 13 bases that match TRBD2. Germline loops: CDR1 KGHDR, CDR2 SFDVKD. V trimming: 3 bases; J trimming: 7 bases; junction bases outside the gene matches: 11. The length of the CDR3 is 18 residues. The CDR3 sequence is CATSDPLGLAGRRNEQFF. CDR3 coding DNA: TGTGCCACCAGTGATCCCTTGGGACTAGCGGGACGGAGGAATGAGCAGTTCTTC.

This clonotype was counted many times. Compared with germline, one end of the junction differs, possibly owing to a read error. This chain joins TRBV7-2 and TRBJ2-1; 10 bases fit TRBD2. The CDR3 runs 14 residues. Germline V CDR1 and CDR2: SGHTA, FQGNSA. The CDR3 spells CASSLAGVVNEQFF. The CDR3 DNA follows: TGTGCCAGCAGCCTAGCGGGAGTGGTAAATGAGCAGTTCTTC.

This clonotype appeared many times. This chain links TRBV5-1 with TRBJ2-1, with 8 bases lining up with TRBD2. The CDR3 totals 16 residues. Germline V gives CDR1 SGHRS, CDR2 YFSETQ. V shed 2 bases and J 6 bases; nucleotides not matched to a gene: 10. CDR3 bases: TGCGCCAGCAGCTTAGGCCCCTCCGGGACTAGCAATGAGCAGTTCTTC. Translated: CASSLGPSGTSNEQFF.

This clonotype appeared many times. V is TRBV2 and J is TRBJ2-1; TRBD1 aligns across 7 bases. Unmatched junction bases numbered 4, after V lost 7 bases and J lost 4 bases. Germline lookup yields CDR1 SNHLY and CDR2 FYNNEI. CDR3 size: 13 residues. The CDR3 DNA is TGTGCCAGCACGAGGGGGCGGTACAATGAGCAGTTCTTC. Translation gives CASTRGRYNEQFF. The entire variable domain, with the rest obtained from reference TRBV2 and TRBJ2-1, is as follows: EPEVTQTPSHQVTQMGQEVILRCVPISNHLYFYWYRQILGQKVEFLVSFYNNEISEKSEIFDDQFSVERPDGSNFTLKIRSTKLEDSAMYFCASTRGRYNEQFFGPGTRLTVL.

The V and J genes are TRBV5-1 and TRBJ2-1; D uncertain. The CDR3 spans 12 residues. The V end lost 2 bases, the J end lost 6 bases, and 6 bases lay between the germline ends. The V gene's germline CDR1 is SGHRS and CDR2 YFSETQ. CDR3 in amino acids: CASSLQTNEQFF. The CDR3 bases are TGCGCCAGCAGCTTACAAACCAATGAGCAGTTCTTC.

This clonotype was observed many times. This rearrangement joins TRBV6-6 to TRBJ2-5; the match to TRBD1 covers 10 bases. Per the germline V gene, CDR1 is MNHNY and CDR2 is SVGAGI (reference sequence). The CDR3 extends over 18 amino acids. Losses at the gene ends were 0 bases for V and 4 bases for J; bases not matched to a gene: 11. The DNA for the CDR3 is TGTGCCAGCAGTTACTCCTTACCGGGACAGGGGAAGAGAGAGACCCAGTACTTC. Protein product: CASSYSLPGQGKRETQYF.